Here is one T cell receptor beta chain with its context. The source of the sample is a study of technical replicates of blood from a handful of donors. The V end lost 5 bases, the J end lost 4 bases, and 11 bases lay between the germline ends. Germline V gene lookup returns CDR1 ENHRY and CDR2 SYGVKD. CDR3 length equals 13 residues. Produced via immunoSEQ multiplex PCR; TCRdb's table is partial and in-frame only. The sample has roughly 79,000 clones; 85% to 95% are singletons. The chain joins TRBV10-3 to TRBJ2-5; D may be TRBD2 (6 bases). This receptor was identified in a human donor in good health. Sequenced sample: T cells isolated from PBMCs. This CDR3 reads CAISIAVGETQYF. In DNA form, the CDR3 reads TGTGCCATCAGTATAGCGGTCGGAGAGACCCAGTACTTC.